This T cell receptor beta chain comes out of a study of T cells in localized non-small cell lung cancer. General study results and limits: The highest T cell clonality was in uninvolved adjacent lung, above tumor. Investigators sequenced only a single tumor region, leaving heterogeneity possible. When the top 100 tumor clones were examined, a median approximately 59 of them also appeared in the adjacent lung, which was paired and uninvolved. Density of T cells in blood, when higher, went with longer overall survival.

Germline V CDR1 and CDR2: MNHEY, SVGAGI. The V end was cut by 0 bases, the J end by 4 bases, with 10 bases between. This CDR3 is built from 15 residues. This clone turned up a few times. Its antigen remains unidentified. Profiling relied on immunoSEQ multiplex PCR, and the TCRdb table lists in-frame clones only, not all of them. The table shows 35,000 to 45,000 clones, with roughly nine tenths occurring only once. This chain uses TRBV6-5 with TRBJ2-1; D is possibly TRBD1 (5 bases). The clonotype was recovered from a woman aged 18-49 years with stage III lung adenocarcinoma. This specimen consisted of peripheral blood, obtained before any cancer treatment. DNA for the CDR3: TGTGCCAGCAGTTACTCACAGGCCGGGTACAATGAGCAGTTCTTC. Amino acids: CASSYSQAGYNEQFF.